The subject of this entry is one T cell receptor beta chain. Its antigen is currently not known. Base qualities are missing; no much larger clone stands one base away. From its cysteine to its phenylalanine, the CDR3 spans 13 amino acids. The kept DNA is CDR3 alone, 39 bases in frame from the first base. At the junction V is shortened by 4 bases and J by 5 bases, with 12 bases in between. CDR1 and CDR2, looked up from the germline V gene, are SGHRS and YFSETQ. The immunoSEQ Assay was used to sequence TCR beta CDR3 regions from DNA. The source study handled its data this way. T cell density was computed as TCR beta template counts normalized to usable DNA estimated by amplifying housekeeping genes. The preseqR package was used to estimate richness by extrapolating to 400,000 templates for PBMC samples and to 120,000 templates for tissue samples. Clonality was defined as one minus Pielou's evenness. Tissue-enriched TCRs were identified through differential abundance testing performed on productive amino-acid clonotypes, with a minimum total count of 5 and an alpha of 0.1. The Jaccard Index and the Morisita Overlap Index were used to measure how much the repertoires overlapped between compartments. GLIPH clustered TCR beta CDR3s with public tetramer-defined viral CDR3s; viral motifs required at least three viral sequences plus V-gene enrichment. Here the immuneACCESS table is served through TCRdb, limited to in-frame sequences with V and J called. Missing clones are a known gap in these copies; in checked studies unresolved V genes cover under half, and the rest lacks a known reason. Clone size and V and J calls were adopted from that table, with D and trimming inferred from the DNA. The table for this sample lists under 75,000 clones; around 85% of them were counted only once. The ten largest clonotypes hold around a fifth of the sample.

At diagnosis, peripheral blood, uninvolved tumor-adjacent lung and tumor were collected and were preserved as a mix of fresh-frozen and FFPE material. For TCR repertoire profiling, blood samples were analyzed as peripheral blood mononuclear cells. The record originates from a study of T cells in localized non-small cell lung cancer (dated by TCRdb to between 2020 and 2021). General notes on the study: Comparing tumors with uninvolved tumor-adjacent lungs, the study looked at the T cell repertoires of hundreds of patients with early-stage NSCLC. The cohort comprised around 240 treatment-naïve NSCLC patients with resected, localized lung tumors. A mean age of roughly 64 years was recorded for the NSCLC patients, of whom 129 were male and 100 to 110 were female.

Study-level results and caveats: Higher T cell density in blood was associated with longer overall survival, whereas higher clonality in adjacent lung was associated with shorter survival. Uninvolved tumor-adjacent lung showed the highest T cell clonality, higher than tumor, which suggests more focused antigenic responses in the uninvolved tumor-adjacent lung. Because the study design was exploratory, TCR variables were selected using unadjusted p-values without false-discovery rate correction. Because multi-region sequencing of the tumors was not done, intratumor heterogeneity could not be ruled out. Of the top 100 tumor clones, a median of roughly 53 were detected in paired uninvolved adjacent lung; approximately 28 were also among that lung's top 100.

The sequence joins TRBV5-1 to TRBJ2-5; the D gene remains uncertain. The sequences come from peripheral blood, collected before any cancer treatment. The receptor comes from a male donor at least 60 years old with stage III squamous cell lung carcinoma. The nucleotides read TGCGCCAGCAGCCTCCCCCAACAGGAGACCCAGTACTTC. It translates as CASSLPQQETQYF.